The present entry profiles one T cell receptor beta chain with its context. This sample is part of a study of blood T cell repertoires in COVID-19. Profiling relied on immunoSEQ multiplex PCR, and the TCRdb table lists in-frame clones only, not all of them. The data show roughly 150,000 clones, roughly four fifths seen once. Germline CDR1 reads KGHSH; CDR2 reads LQKENI. V lost 2 bases and J 5 bases, leaving 12 bases between the germline ends. This CDR3 is built from 14 residues. The receptor was isolated from a human donor with acute or convalescent COVID-19. The donor label of this sample is uncertain. Sequenced sample: peripheral blood. This chain connects TRBV18 to TRBJ2-5; D possibly corresponds to TRBD1 (5 bases). The CDR3 DNA reads as TGTGCCAGCTCACCATCAGGGAATGGGGAGACCCAGTACTTC. Protein sequence: CASSPSGNGETQYF.